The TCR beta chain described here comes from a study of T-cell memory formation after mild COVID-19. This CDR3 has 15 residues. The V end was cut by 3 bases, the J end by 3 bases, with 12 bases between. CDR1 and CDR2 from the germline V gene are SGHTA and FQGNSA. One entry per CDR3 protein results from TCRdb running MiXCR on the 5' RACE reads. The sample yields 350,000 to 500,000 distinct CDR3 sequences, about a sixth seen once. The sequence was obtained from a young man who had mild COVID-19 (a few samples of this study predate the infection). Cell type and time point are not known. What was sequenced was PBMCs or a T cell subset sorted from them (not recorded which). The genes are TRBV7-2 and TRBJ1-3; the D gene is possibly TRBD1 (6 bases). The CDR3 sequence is CASSFARGFGNTIYF. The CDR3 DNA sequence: TGTGCCAGCAGCTTCGCCAGGGGCTTTGGAAACACCATATATTTT. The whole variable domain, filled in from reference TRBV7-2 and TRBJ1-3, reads GAGVSQSPSNKVTEKGKDVELRCDPISGHTALYWYRQSLGQGLEFLIYFQGNSAPDKSGLPSDRFSAERTGGSVSTLTIQRTQQEDSAVYLCASSFARGFGNTIYFGEGSWLTVV.